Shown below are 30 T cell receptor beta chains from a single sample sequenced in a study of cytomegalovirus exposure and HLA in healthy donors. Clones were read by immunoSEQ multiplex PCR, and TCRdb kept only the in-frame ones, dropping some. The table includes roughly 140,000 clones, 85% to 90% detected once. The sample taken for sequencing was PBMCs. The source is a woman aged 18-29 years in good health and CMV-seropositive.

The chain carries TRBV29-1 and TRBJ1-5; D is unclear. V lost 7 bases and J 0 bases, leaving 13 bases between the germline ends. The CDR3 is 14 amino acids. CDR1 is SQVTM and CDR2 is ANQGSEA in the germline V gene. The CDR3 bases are TGCAGCGCCGCTTTTAGTGTTAGCAATCAGCCCCAGCATTTT. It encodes CSAAFSVSNQPQHF.

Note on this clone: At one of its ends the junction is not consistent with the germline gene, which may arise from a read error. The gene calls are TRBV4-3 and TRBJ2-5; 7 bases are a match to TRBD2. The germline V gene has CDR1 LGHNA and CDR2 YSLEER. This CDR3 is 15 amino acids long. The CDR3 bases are TGCGCCAGCAGCCCCAGCGGGCTAGCGGAAGAGAGCCAGTACTTC. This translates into CASSPSGLAEESQYF.

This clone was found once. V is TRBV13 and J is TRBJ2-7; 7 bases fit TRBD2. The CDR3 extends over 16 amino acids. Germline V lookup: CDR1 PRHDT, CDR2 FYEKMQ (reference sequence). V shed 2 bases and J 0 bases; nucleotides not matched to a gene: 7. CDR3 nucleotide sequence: TGTGCCAGCAGCTTACGGCTGGGAGGGAGCTCCTACGAGCAGTACTTC. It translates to CASSLRLGGSSYEQYF.

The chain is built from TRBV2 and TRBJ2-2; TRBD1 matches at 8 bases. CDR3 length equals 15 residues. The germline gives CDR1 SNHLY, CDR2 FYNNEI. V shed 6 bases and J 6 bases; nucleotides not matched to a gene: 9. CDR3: CASRVDRGSAGELFF. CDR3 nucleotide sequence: TGTGCCAGCAGAGTAGACAGGGGAAGTGCCGGGGAGCTGTTTTTT.

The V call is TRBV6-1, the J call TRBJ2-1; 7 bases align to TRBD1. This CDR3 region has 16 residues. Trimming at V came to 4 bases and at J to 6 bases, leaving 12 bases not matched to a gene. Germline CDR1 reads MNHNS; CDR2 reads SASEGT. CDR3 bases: TGTGCCAGCAGTGGTCTCGACAGGGCCGGTAGCAATGAGCAGTTCTTC. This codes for CASSGLDRAGSNEQFF.

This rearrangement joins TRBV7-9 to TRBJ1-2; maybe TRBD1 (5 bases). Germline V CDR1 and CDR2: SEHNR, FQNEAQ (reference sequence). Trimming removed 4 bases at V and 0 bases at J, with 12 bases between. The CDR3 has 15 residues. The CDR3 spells CASSSTGDPNYGYTF. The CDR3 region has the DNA TGTGCCAGCAGCTCAACAGGAGACCCTAACTATGGCTACACCTTC.

Here the CDR3 DNA reads TGCGCCAGCAGCCAAGTGGGACAGGGTAGTGAAGCTTTCTTT. This sequence encodes CASSQVGQGSEAFF. The genes are TRBV4-3 and TRBJ1-1; TRBD1 matches at 9 bases. CDR3 length: 14 residues. V dropped 1 base and J dropped 7; count of bases not matched to a gene: 4. Germline V gene lookup returns CDR1 LGHNA and CDR2 YSLEER.

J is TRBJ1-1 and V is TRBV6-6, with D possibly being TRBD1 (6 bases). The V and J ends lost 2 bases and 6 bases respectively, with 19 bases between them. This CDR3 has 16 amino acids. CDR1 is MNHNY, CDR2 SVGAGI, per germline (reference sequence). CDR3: CASSYPLDSYGAEAFF. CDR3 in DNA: TGTGCCAGCAGTTACCCTTTGGACAGCTACGGGGCTGAAGCTTTCTTT.

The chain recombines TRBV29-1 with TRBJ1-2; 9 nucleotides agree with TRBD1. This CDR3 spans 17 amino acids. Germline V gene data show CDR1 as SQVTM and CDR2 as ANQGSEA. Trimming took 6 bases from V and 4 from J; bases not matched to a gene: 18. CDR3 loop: CSVTTGGTAYSVYGYTF. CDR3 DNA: TGCAGCGTCACTACAGGGGGCACTGCTTACTCAGTCTATGGCTACACCTTC.

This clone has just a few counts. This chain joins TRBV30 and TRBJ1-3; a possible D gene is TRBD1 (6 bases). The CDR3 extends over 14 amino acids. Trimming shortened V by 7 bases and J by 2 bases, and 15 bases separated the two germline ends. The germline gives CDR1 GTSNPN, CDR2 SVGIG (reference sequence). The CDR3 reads CASSQGSAGNTIYF. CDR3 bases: TGTGCCTCGTCTCAGGGGTCCGCTGGAAACACCATATATTTT.

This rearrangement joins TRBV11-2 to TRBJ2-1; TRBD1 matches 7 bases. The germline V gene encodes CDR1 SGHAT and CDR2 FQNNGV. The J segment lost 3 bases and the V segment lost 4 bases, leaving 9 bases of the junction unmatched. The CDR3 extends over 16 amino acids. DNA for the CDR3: TGTGCCAGCAGCTCCCGACAGGGTGAAATCTACAATGAGCAGTTCTTC. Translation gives CASSSRQGEIYNEQFF.

CDR3 DNA sequence: TGTGCCAGCAGTGAAAGCAGGGCCTCCGGGGAGCTGTTTTTT. Protein: CASSESRASGELFF. V gene TRBV6-1 combines with J gene TRBJ2-2; TRBD1 might be the D (5 bases). The CDR3 is 14 amino acids. Germline V lookup: CDR1 MNHNS, CDR2 SASEGT. Trimming removed 2 bases from V and 6 bases from J, with 10 bases in between.

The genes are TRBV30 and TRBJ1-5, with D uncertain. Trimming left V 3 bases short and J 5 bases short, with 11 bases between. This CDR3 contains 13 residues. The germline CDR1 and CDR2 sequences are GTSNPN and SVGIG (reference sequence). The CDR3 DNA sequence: TGTGCCTGGAGGGGAGGGTTGGATCAGCCCCAGCATTTT. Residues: CAWRGGLDQPQHF.

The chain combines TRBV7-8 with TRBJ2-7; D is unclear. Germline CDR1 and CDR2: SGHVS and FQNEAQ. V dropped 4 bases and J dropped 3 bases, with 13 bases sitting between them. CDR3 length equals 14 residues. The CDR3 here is CASSSVYRSYEQYF. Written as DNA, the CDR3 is TGTGCCAGCAGCTCGGTGTACAGAAGCTACGAGCAGTACTTC. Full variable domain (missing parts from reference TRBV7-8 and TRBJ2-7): GAGVSQSPRYKVAKRGQDVALRCDPISGHVSLFWYQQALGQGPEFLTYFQNEAQLDKSGLPSDRFFAERPEGSVSTLKIQRTQQEDSAVYLCASSSVYRSYEQYFGPGTRLTVT.

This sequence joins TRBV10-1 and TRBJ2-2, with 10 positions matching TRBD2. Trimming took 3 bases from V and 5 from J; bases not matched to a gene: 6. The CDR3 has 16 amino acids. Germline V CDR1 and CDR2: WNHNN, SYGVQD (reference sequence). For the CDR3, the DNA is TGCGCCAGCAGTGAAGCGGGAGGGGGGCGTACCGGGGAGCTGTTTTTT. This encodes CASSEAGGGRTGELFF.

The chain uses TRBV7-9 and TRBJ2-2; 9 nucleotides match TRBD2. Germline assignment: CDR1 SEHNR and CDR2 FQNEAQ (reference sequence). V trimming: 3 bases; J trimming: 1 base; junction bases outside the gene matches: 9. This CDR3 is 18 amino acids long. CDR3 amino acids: CASSFGLAGIGNTGELFF. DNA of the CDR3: TGTGCCAGCAGCTTTGGGCTAGCGGGAATCGGGAACACCGGGGAGCTGTTTTTT.

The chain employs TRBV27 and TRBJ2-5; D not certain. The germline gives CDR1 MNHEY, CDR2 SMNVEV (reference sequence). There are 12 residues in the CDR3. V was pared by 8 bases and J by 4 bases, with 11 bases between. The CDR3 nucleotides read TGTGCCAGCCTACCGGAGATAGAGACCCAGTACTTC. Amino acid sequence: CASLPEIETQYF.

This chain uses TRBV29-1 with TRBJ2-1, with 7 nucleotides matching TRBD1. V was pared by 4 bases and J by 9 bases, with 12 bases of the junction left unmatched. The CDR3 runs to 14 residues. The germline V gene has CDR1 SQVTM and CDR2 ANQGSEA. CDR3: CSVGDRVVQFEQFF. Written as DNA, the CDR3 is TGCAGCGTTGGCGACAGGGTTGTACAATTTGAGCAGTTCTTC.

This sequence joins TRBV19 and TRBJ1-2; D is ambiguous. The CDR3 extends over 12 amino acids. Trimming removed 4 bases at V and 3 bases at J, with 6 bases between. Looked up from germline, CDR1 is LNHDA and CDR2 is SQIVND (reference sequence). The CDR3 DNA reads TGTGCCAGTAGTAGCGGATACTATGGCTACACCTTC. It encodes CASSSGYYGYTF. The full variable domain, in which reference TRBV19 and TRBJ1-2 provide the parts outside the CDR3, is DGGITQSPKYLFRKEGQNVTLSCEQNLNHDAMYWYRQDPGQGLRLIYYSQIVNDFQKGDIAEGYSVSREKKESFPLTVTSAQKNPTAFYLCASSSGYYGYTFGSGTRLTVV.

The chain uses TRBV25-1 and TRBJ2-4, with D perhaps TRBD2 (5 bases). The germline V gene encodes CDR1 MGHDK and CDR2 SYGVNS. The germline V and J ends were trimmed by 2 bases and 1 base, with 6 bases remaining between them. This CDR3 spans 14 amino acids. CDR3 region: CASSEGGAKNIQYF. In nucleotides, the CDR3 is TGTGCCAGCAGTGAAGGCGGGGCCAAAAACATTCAGTACTTC.

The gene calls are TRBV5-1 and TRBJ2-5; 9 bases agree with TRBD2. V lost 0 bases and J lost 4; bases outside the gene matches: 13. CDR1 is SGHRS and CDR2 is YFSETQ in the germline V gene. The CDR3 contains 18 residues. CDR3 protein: CASSLAGTSTSLGETQYF. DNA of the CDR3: TGCGCCAGCAGCTTGGCCGGGACTAGCACAAGTTTGGGAGAGACCCAGTACTTC.

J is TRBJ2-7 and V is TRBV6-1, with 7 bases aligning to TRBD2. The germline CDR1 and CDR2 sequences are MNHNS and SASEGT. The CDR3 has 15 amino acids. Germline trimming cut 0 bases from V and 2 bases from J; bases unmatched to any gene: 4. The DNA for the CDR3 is TGTGCCAGCAGTGAAGCTTCGGGGGGACCCTACGAGCAGTACTTC. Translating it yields CASSEASGGPYEQYF.

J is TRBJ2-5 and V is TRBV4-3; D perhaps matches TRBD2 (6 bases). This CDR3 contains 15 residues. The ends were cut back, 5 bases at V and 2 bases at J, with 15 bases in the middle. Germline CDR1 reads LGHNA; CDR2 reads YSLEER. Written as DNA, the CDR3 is TGCGCCAGCAGCTACGGACTAAACCCGCAAGAGACCCAGTACTTC. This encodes CASSYGLNPQETQYF.

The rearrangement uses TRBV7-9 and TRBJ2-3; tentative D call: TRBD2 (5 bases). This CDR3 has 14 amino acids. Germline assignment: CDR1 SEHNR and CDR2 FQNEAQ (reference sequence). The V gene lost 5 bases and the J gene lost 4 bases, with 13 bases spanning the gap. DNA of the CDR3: TGTGCCAGCAGCCGAGATATAGCGCCAGATACGCAGTATTTT. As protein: CASSRDIAPDTQYF. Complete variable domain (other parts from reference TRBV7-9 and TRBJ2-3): DTGVSQNPRHKITKRGQNVTFRCDPISEHNRLYWYRQTLGQGPEFLTYFQNEAQLEKSRLLSDRFSAERPKGSFSTLEIQRTEQGDSAMYLCASSRDIAPDTQYFGPGTRLTVL.

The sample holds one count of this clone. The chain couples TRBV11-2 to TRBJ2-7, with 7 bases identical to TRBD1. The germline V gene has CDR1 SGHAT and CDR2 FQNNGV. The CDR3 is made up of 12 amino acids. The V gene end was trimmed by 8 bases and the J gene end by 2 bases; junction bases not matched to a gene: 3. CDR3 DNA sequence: TGTGCCAGCCGGCAGGGGGCCTACGAGCAGTACTTC. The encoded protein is CASRQGAYEQYF.

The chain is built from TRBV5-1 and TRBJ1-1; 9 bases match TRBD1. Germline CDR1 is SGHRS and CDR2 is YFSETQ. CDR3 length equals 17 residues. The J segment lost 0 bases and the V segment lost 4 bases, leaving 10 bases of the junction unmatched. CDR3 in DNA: TGCGCCAGCAGCGAAGAGACAGGGGGATTTATGAACACTGAAGCTTTCTTT. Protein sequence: CASSEETGGFMNTEAFF.

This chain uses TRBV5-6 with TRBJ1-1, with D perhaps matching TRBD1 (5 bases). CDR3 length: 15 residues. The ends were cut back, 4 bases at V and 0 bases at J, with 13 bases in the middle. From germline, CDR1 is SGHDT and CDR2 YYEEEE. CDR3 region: CASSLYGGMNTEAFF. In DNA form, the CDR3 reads TGTGCCAGCAGCCTGTACGGGGGAATGAACACTGAAGCTTTCTTT.

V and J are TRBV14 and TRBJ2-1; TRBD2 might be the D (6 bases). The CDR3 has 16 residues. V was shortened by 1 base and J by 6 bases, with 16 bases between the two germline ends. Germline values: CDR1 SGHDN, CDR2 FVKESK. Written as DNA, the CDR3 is TGTGCCAGCAGCCAAGTGTGGAGGGGACGCCCCAATGAGCAGTTCTTC. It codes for CASSQVWRGRPNEQFF.

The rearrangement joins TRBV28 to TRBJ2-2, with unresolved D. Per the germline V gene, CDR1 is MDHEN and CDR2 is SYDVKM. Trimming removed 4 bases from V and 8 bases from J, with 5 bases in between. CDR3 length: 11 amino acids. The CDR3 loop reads CASSSPGELFF. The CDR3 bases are TGTGCCAGCAGTTCCCCTGGGGAGCTGTTTTTT. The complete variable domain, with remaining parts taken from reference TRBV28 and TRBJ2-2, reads DVKVTQSSRYLVKRTGEKVFLECVQDMDHENMFWYRQDPGLGLRLIYFSYDVKMKEKGDIPEGYSVSREKKERFSLILESASTNQTSMYLCASSSPGELFFGEGSRLTVL.

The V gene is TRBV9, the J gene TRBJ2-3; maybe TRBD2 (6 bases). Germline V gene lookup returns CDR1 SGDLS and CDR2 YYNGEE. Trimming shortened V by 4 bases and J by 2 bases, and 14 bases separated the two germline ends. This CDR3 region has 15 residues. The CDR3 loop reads CASSPGERVTDTQYF. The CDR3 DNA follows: TGTGCCAGCAGCCCTGGAGAGCGGGTCACAGATACGCAGTATTTT. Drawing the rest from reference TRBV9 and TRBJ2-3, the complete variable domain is DSGVTQTPKHLITATGQRVTLRCSPRSGDLSVYWYQQSLDQGLQFLIQYYNGEERAKGNILERFSAQQFPDLHSELNLSSLELGDSALYFCASSPGERVTDTQYFGPGTRLTVL.